This T cell receptor (beta chain) is from a study of blood T cell repertoires in COVID-19. Study summary: Acute-phase and convalescent COVID-19 samples originated in the United States, Italy and Spain. PBMCs, B-cell-depleted T cells, or T cells were the source of the cDNA or gDNA that made up the material.

Original methodology: Amplification with reference gene primers provided the estimates of nucleated cell counts. Profiled with immunoSEQ multiplex PCR; TCRdb holds only in-frame clones, not every one. The DNA was the basis for D and trimming; V, J and clone size are from that table. The profile shows around 310,000 clones, 89% of them singletons. The CDR3 sequence is 17 residues long. From germline, CDR1 is SGDLS and CDR2 YYNGEE. The J segment lost 2 bases and the V segment lost 3 bases, leaving 11 bases of the junction unmatched. The chain links TRBV9 to TRBJ2-7; TRBD1 matches 10 bases. The specimen sequenced was peripheral blood. This receptor was identified in a woman aged 55-69 years with acute or convalescent COVID-19. This chain's CDR3 is CASSANPRQGAAYEQYF. In DNA, the CDR3 is TGTGCCAGCAGCGCGAACCCGCGACAGGGGGCTGCCTACGAGCAGTACTTC.